This T cell receptor beta chain was identified in a study of T cells in Graves' hyperthyroidism and ophthalmopathy. For this clonotype: A much larger clone is a single base away; this may be a read error.

The trim removed 8 bases at V and 5 bases at J, leaving 9 bases unmatched. Germline CDR1 MNHEY, CDR2 SVGEGT. CDR3 length: 14 residues. Authors of the study amplified TCR beta CDR3 regions from RNA transcripts. A set of HTBI primers served as the primers for a first-round RT-PCR of the TCR CDR3. One entry per CDR3 protein results from TCRdb running MiXCR on the multiplex PCR reads. The data show about 600,000 distinct CDR3 sequences, 13% to 15% seen once. Sequenced: blood. This chain connects TRBV6-2 or TRBV6-3 to TRBJ2-1, with 7 nucleotides matching TRBD2. This sequence was found in a woman between 18 and 29 years old with Graves' ophthalmopathy. CDR3 region: CASGGAGTHNEQFF. As DNA, the CDR3 is TGTGCCAGCGGGGGAGCGGGAACACACAATGAGCAGTTCTTC.